This TCR beta chain originates from a study of cytomegalovirus exposure and HLA in healthy donors. 13 Jbeta primers and 60 Vbeta primers were used for the PCR. The data were produced by immunoSEQ multiplex PCR, yet TCRdb's version contains in-frame clones alone and is incomplete. The sample comprises 110,000 or so clones, over 70% of which are singletons, and 4.2% rests with the top ten. The CDR3 is made up of 14 amino acids. V lost 1 base and J 6 bases, leaving 11 bases between the germline ends. CDR1 is SGHRS and CDR2 is YFSETQ in the germline V gene. The source of this sequence is a woman in her thirties or forties in good health and CMV-seropositive. The chain links TRBV5-1 to TRBJ2-1; D is possibly TRBD1 (7 bases). Sample: PBMCs. The CDR3 coding sequence is TGCGCCAGCAGCTTGCGCAGGGGGGCCAATGAGCAGTTCTTC. This translates into CASSLRRGANEQFF.